Detailed here is one T cell receptor beta chain. This sample was taken from a study of shared T cell receptors in the human thymus. Clones were read by immunoSEQ multiplex PCR, and TCRdb kept only the in-frame ones, dropping some. The data show about 710,000 clones, approximately 87% seen once. This sample was also put to use in a study of human thymus T cells. From that paper: Donation was from healthy Finnish infants who were having corrective surgery that addressed congenital heart defects. Resected material from corrective heart surgery provided the thymus tissue analysed. Thymic as well as blood repertoires seemed to favor certain V and J genes unevenly. There were highly overlapping thymic repertoires among unrelated individuals, as related research reported.

This TCR was recovered from a boy under two years old with a congenital heart defect. The sequencing input was thymocytes.

The CDR3 sequence: CASSEATGDRAKNIQYF. In DNA form, the CDR3 reads TGTGCCAGCAGTGAAGCGACGGGGGATCGTGCCAAAAACATTCAGTACTTC. The gene calls are TRBV6-1 and TRBJ2-4; D possibly corresponds to TRBD2 (6 bases). This CDR3 region has 17 residues. Trimming shortened V by 0 bases and J by 1 base, and 13 bases separated the two germline ends. Germline V gives CDR1 MNHNS, CDR2 SASEGT.